Presented here are 23 T cell receptor beta chains from one specimen sequenced in a study of blood T cell repertoires in COVID-19. Here immunoSEQ multiplex PCR was the method, and the copy in TCRdb shows in-frame clones only, minus some. The table includes 23,000 or so clones, approximately 91% detected once. The sample consisted of peripheral blood. These receptors all come from a woman between 65 and 79 years old with active COVID-19.

The rearrangement joins TRBV18 to TRBJ2-7; TRBD1 aligns across 11 bases. Germline CDR1 reads KGHSH; CDR2 reads LQKENI. The CDR3 consists of 14 residues. V was clipped by 4 bases and J by 6 bases; unmatched bases: 5. For the CDR3, the DNA is TGTGCCAGCTCACAAGGGACAGGGGGGCTCGAGCAGTACTTC. Translated, it gives CASSQGTGGLEQYF.

The chain has TRBV2 and TRBJ2-5; TRBD1 matches 11 bases. J was trimmed by 5 bases and V by 5 bases; bases with no gene match: 4. The CDR3 has 14 residues. Per germline, CDR1 SNHLY and CDR2 FYNNEI. The CDR3 sequence is CASSWTGGWETQYF. The CDR3, as DNA: TGTGCCAGCAGTTGGACAGGGGGCTGGGAGACCCAGTACTTC.

The gene calls are TRBV10-3 and TRBJ1-1, with D unresolved. CDR3 length: 15 amino acids. From germline, CDR1 is ENHRY and CDR2 SYGVKD. The V and J ends lost 0 bases and 5 bases respectively, with 13 bases between them. CDR3 in DNA: TGTGCCATCAGTGAGTCGAGTCGTAGTAGTACTGAAGCTTTCTTT. Translated: CAISESSRSSTEAFF.

This clone was counted a single time. This rearrangement joins TRBV5-4 to TRBJ1-4; tentative D call: TRBD1 (5 bases). The CDR3 runs to 13 residues. V dropped 4 bases and J dropped 8 bases, with 12 bases sitting between them. Germline V gives CDR1 SGHNT, CDR2 YYREEE (reference sequence). The CDR3: CASSLQGGEKLFF. CDR3 sequence (DNA): TGTGCCAGCAGCCTCCAGGGTGGGGAAAAACTGTTTTTT.

The chain employs TRBV5-4 and TRBJ2-1; D gene unclear. The V end lost 1 base, the J end lost 8 bases, and 10 bases lay between the germline ends. Looked up from germline, CDR1 is SGHNT and CDR2 is YYREEE (reference sequence). This CDR3 comprises 13 residues. In DNA form, the CDR3 reads TGTGCCAGCAGCTTGTCAGGAATCGATGAGCAGTTCTTC. It codes for CASSLSGIDEQFF.

J is TRBJ1-5 and V is TRBV28, with a tentative D call TRBD1 (5 bases). The CDR3 loop spans 13 amino acids. Per the germline V gene, CDR1 is MDHEN and CDR2 is SYDVKM. Trimming took 7 bases from V and 5 from J, leaving 12 bases between them. The CDR3 reads CASTAGGHQPQHF. The CDR3 region has the DNA TGTGCCAGCACCGCGGGGGGTCATCAGCCCCAGCATTTT.

The chain couples TRBV6-5 to TRBJ1-2; tentatively, D is TRBD1 (6 bases). The CDR3 contains 14 residues. V was shortened by 6 bases and J by 7 bases, with 18 bases between the two germline ends. Germline values: CDR1 MNHEY, CDR2 SVGAGI. The CDR3 DNA reads TGTGCCAGCAGGACAGGTTCCCTTGGTGTTGGCTACACCTTC. It codes for CASRTGSLGVGYTF.

V and J are TRBV5-6 and TRBJ2-7; 12 bases fit TRBD1. The CDR3 is 16 residues long. Looked up from germline, CDR1 is SGHDT and CDR2 is YYEEEE. Germline trimming cut 5 bases from V and 7 bases from J; bases unmatched to any gene: 13. CDR3 region: CASRQFSGQGAWEQYF. The CDR3 bases are TGTGCCAGCAGACAATTTTCGGGACAGGGGGCTTGGGAGCAGTACTTC.

The chain has TRBV30 and TRBJ1-4; D not certain. The V end lost 5 bases, the J end lost 7 bases, and 11 bases lay between the germline ends. The CDR3 has 12 residues. Germline V gene data show CDR1 as GTSNPN and CDR2 as SVGIG (reference sequence). CDR3 sequence (DNA): TGTGCCTGGGGAGGCGGGCCTGAAAAACTGTTTTTT. It specifies CAWGGGPEKLFF. The whole variable domain, remainder taken from reference TRBV30 and TRBJ1-4, is SQTIHQWPATLVQPVGSPLSLECTVEGTSNPNLYWYRQAAGRGLQLLFYSVGIGQISSEVPQNLSASRPQDRQFILSSKKLLLSDSGFYLCAWGGGPEKLFFGSGTQLSVL.

This clone appeared once. The chain has TRBV28 and TRBJ1-1; D perhaps matches TRBD1 (5 bases). Germline CDR1 reads MDHEN; CDR2 reads SYDVKM. CDR3 length: 16 amino acids. V was pared by 1 base and J by 8 bases, with 20 bases between. CDR3 protein: CASSLLVGGGEGEAFF. The CDR3 DNA sequence: TGTGCCAGCAGTTTATTGGTCGGGGGAGGCGAAGGGGAAGCTTTCTTT.

The genes are TRBV9 and TRBJ2-7; TRBD1 aligns across 9 bases. Germline assignment: CDR1 SGDLS and CDR2 YYNGEE. The V segment lost 0 bases and the J segment 3 bases; nucleotides outside the gene matches: 4. The CDR3 loop spans 15 amino acids. The CDR3 DNA reads TGTGCCAGCAGCGTAGTTCCGGACAGGGGCTACGAGCAGTACTTC. This sequence encodes CASSVVPDRGYEQYF.

The chain combines TRBV19 with TRBJ2-2; TRBD1 might be the D (6 bases). CDR1 LNHDA and CDR2 SQIVND come from the germline V gene (reference sequence). This CDR3 region has 15 residues. Trimming left V 6 bases short and J 3 bases short, with 14 bases between. The CDR3 is CASRKDSGYTGELFF. The DNA for the CDR3 is TGTGCCAGTAGAAAGGACAGCGGTTACACCGGGGAGCTGTTTTTT.

The chain combines TRBV10-3 with TRBJ1-3; D may be TRBD1 (5 bases). The CDR3 is made up of 14 amino acids. Trimming removed 2 bases at V and 9 bases at J, with 14 bases between. Germline V CDR1 and CDR2: ENHRY, SYGVKD. This chain's CDR3 is CAISEGAGRFTIYF. In DNA form, the CDR3 reads TGTGCCATCAGTGAGGGGGCAGGCAGGTTCACCATATATTTT.

To note about this clone: The junction and the germline gene differ at one end; a read error may be behind it. The V call is TRBV2, the J call TRBJ1-5; TRBD1 is a possible D gene (5 bases). The CDR3 contains 13 residues. CDR1 SNHLY and CDR2 FYNNEI come from the germline V gene. The CDR3 nucleotides are TGTGCCAGCAGCGATGACAGCACTCAGCCCCAGCATTTT. As protein: CASSDDSTQPQHF.

V gene TRBV6-1 combines with J gene TRBJ2-1; 8 nucleotides line up with TRBD1. V gave up 0 bases and J gave up 9 bases; unmatched junction bases: 16. Per germline, CDR1 MNHNS and CDR2 SASEGT. The CDR3 runs to 18 residues. The CDR3, as DNA: TGTGCCAGCAGTGAAGCGTCCCTTTTGGGACAGGCGAGTACTGAGCAGTTCTTC. This gives the protein CASSEASLLGQASTEQFF.

The chain uses TRBV2 and TRBJ2-2, with 10 bases identical to TRBD2. The ends lost 5 bases at V and 0 bases at J; junction bases unmatched: 3. This CDR3 region has 16 residues. Looked up from germline, CDR1 is SNHLY and CDR2 is FYNNEI. The chain's CDR3 is CASSRSGGANTGELFF. The DNA of the CDR3 is TGTGCCAGCAGTCGCAGCGGGGGGGCGAACACCGGGGAGCTGTTTTTT.

The rearrangement joins TRBV5-1 to TRBJ1-1, with D unresolved. This CDR3 spans 14 amino acids. Germline V gene lookup returns CDR1 SGHRS and CDR2 YFSETQ. The germline V and J ends were trimmed by 0 bases and 4 bases, with 10 bases remaining between them. CDR3 region: CASSLGAEGTEAFF. CDR3 in DNA: TGCGCCAGCAGCTTGGGAGCAGAGGGCACTGAAGCTTTCTTT.

J is TRBJ2-1 and V is TRBV10-2, with D unclear. Germline lookup yields CDR1 WSHSY and CDR2 SAAADI. There are 12 residues in the CDR3. The V and J ends lost 4 bases and 4 bases respectively, with 5 bases between them. This chain's CDR3 is CASSGPYNEQFF. CDR3 nucleotide sequence: TGCGCCAGCAGTGGTCCGTACAATGAGCAGTTCTTC.

The gene calls are TRBV5-6 and TRBJ1-2; 12 bases are a match to TRBD1. J lost 7 bases, V lost 0 bases, and 7 bases had no gene match. The CDR3 consists of 16 residues. Germline lookup yields CDR1 SGHDT and CDR2 YYEEEE. CDR3 loop: CASSLVYRDRGLGYTF. The CDR3 DNA reads TGTGCCAGCAGCTTGGTTTACCGGGACAGGGGGCTTGGCTACACCTTC.

This chain joins TRBV9 and TRBJ2-3, with D possibly matching TRBD2 (7 bases). V lost 0 bases, J lost 4 bases, and 12 bases lay in between. The CDR3 extends over 15 amino acids. Germline values: CDR1 SGDLS, CDR2 YYNGEE. The CDR3 protein is CASSVVGGGADTQYF. The DNA for the CDR3 is TGTGCCAGCAGCGTAGTGGGAGGGGGAGCAGATACGCAGTATTTT.

This chain joins TRBV3-1 (or the pseudogene TRBV3-2) and TRBJ2-7; TRBD2 aligns across 8 bases. Germline V gives CDR1 LGHDT, CDR2 YNNKEL (reference sequence). The J segment lost 3 bases and the V segment lost 5 bases, leaving 9 bases of the junction unmatched. This CDR3 is built from 15 residues. The CDR3 nucleotides read TGTGCCAGCAGCAAAAAACTAGCGGAGGGCTACGAGCAGTACTTC. The encoded protein is CASSKKLAEGYEQYF.

The rearrangement uses TRBV27 and TRBJ1-4; TRBD1 is a possible D gene (6 bases). The germline V and J ends were trimmed by 6 bases and 3 bases, with 14 bases remaining between them. The CDR3 sequence is 15 residues long. The germline V gene has CDR1 MNHEY and CDR2 SMNVEV (reference sequence). CDR3 protein: CASRPFSGANEKLFF. For the CDR3, the DNA is TGTGCCAGCAGACCCTTCTCAGGGGCTAATGAAAAACTGTTTTTT.

Here the CDR3 DNA reads TGCGCCAGCAGCTTGGGTGGACTAGCCCGCAATGAGCAGTTCTTC. It is translated as CASSLGGLARNEQFF. The V and J genes are TRBV5-1 and TRBJ2-1, with TRBD2 matching over 8 bases. V lost 0 bases and J lost 6; bases outside the gene matches: 5. Looked up from germline, CDR1 is SGHRS and CDR2 is YFSETQ. This CDR3 spans 15 amino acids.